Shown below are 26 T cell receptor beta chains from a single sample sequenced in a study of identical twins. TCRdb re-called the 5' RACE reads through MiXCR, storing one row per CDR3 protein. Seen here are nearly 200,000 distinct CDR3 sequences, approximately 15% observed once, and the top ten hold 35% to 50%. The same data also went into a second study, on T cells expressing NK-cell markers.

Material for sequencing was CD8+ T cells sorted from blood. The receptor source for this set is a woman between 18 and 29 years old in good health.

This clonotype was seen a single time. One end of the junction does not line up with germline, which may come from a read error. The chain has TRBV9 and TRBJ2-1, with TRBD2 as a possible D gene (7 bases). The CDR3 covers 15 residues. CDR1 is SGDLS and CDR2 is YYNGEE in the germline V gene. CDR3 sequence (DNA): TGTGCGAGCAGCGTAGGGGGGGATCGATACAATGAGCAGTTCTTC. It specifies CASSVGGDRYNEQFF. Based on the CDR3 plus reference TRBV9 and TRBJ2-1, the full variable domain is DSGVTQTPKHLITATGQRVTLRCSPRSGDLSVYWYQQSLDQGLQFLIQYYNGEERAKGNILERFSAQQFPDLHSELNLSSLELGDSALYFCASSVGGDRYNEQFFGPGTRLTVL.

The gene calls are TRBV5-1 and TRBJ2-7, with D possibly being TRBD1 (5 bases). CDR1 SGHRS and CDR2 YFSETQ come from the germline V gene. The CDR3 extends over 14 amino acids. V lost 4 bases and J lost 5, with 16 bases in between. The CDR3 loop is CASSHRQFHDEQYF. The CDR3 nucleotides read TGCGCCAGCAGCCACCGACAGTTTCACGACGAGCAGTACTTC.

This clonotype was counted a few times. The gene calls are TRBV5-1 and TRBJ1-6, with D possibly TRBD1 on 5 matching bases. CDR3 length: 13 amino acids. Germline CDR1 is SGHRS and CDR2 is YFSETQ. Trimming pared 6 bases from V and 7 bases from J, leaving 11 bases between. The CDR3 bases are TGCGCCAGCAACGGGGGTTACAATTCACCCCTCCACTTT. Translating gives CASNGGYNSPLHF.

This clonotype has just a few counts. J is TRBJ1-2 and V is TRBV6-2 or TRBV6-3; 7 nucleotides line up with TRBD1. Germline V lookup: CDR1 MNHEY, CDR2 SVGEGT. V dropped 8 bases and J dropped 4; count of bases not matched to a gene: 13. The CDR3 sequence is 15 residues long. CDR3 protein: CASEGVPGQSYGYTF. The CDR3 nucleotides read TGTGCCAGCGAGGGGGTCCCGGGACAGAGCTATGGCTACACCTTC.

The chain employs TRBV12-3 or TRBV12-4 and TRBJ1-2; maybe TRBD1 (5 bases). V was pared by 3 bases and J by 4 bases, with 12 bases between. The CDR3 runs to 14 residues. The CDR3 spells CASSLLTGGYGYTF. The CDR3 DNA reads TGTGCCAGCAGTTTGTTGACGGGGGGCTATGGCTACACCTTC.

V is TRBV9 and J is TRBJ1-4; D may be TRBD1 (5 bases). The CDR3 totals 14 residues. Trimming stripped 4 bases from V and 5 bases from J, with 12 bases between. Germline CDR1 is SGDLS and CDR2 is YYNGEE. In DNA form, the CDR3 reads TGTGCCAGCAGCACCGGGACGGGGAATGAAAAACTGTTTTTT. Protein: CASSTGTGNEKLFF.

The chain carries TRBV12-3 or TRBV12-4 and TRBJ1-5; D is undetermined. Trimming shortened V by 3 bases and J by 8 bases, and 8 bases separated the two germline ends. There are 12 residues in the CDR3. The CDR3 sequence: CASSFPAEPQHF. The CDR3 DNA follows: TGTGCCAGCAGTTTTCCCGCTGAGCCCCAGCATTTT.

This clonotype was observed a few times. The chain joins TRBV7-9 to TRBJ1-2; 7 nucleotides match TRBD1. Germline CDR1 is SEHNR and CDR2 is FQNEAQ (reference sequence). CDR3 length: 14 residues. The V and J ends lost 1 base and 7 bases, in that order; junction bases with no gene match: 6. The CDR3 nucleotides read TGTGCCAGCAGCTTAGGGACAGGTCTGGCTGGCTACACCTTC. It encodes CASSLGTGLAGYTF.

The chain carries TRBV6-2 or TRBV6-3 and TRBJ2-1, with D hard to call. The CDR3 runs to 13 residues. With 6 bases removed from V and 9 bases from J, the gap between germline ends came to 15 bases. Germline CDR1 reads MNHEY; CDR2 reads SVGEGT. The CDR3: CASSISVGGEQFF. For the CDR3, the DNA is TGTGCCAGCAGCATATCAGTCGGTGGTGAGCAGTTCTTC.

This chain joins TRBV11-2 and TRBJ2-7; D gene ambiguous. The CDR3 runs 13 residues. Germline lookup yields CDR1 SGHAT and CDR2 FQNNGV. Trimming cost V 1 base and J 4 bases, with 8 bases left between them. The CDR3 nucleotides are TGTGCCAGCAGCTTAGCGGCGGAGTACGAGCAGTACTTC. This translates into CASSLAAEYEQYF.

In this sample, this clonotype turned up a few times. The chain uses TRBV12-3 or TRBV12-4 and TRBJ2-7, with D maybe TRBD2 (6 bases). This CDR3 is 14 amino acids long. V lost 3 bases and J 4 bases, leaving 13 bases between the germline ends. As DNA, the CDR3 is TGTGCCAGCAGTTTTGGACTACAATCTTACGAGCAGTACTTC. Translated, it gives CASSFGLQSYEQYF.

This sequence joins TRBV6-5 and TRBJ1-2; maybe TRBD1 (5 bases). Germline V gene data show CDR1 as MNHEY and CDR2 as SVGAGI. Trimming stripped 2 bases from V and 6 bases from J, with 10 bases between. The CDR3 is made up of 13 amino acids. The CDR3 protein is CASSYQGVDGYTF. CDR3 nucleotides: TGTGCCAGCAGTTACCAAGGGGTCGATGGCTACACCTTC.

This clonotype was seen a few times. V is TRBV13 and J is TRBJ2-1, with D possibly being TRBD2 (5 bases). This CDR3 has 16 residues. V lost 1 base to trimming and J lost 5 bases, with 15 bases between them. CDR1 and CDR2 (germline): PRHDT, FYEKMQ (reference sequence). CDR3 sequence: CASSLVMWTPNNEQFF. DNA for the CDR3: TGTGCCAGCAGCTTAGTAATGTGGACTCCTAACAATGAGCAGTTCTTC.

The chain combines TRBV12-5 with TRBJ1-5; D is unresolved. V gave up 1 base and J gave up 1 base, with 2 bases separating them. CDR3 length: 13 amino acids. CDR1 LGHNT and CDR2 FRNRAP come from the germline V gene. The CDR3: CASGLASNQPQHF. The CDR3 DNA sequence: TGTGCTAGTGGTTTGGCCAGCAATCAGCCCCAGCATTTT.

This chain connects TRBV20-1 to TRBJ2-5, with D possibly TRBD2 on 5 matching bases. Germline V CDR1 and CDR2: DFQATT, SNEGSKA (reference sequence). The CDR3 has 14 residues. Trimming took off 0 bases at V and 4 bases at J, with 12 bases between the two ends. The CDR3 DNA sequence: TGCAGTGCTAGAGATGGGGAGTCAAGAGAGACCCAGTACTTC. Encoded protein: CSARDGESRETQYF.

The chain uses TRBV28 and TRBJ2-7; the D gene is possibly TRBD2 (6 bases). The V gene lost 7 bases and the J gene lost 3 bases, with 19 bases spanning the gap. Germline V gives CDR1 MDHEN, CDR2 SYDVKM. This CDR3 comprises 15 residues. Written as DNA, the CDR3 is TGTGCCAGCAAACCTTACGGCGGGACGAACTACGAGCAGTACTTC. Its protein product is CASKPYGGTNYEQYF.

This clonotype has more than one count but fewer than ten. The CDR3 coding sequence is TGTGCCAGCAGCCTGGGACCAGCTGGGACTGAAGCTTTCTTT. This encodes CASSLGPAGTEAFF. J is TRBJ1-1 and V is TRBV7-8, with D perhaps TRBD1 (5 bases). Germline lookup yields CDR1 SGHVS and CDR2 FQNEAQ. Trimming stripped 5 bases from V and 5 bases from J, with 15 bases between. This CDR3 region has 14 residues.

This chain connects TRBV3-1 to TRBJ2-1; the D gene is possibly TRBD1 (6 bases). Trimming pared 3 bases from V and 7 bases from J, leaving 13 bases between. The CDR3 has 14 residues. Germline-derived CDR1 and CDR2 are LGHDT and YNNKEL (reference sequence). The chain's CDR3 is CASSHTTGRNEQFF. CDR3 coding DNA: TGTGCCAGCAGCCATACGACAGGACGGAATGAGCAGTTCTTC.

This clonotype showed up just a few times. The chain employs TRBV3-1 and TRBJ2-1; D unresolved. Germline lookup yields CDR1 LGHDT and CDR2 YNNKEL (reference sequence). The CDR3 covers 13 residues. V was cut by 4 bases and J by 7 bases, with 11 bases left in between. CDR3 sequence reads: CASSLDELNEQFF. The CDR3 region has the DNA TGTGCCAGCAGCCTGGACGAGTTGAATGAGCAGTTCTTC.

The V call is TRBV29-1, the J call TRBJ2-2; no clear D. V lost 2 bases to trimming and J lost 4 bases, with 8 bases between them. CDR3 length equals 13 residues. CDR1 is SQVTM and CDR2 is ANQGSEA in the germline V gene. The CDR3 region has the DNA TGCAGCGTTGAAACTTGGGTCACCGGGGAGCTGTTTTTT. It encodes CSVETWVTGELFF.

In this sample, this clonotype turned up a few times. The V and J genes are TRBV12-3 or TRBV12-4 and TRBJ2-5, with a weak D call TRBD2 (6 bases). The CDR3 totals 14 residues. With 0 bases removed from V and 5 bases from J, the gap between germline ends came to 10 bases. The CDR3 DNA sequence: TGTGCCAGCAGTTTAGCGCGGGGTAGGGAGACCCAGTACTTC. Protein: CASSLARGRETQYF.

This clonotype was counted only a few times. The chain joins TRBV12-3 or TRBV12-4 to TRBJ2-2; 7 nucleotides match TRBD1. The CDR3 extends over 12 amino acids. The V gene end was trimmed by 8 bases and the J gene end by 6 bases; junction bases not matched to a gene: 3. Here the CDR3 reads CASAQGAGELFF. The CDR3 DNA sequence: TGTGCCAGCGCCCAGGGGGCCGGGGAGCTGTTTTTT.

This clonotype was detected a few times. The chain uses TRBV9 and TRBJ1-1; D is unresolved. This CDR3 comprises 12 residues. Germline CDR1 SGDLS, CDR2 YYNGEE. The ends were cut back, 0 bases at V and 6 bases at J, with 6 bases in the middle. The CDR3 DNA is TGTGCCAGCAGCGTAGATGAAGCTGAAGCTTTCTTT. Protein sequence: CASSVDEAEAFF. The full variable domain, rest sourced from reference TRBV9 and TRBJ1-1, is DSGVTQTPKHLITATGQRVTLRCSPRSGDLSVYWYQQSLDQGLQFLIQYYNGEERAKGNILERFSAQQFPDLHSELNLSSLELGDSALYFCASSVDEAEAFFGQGTRLTVV.

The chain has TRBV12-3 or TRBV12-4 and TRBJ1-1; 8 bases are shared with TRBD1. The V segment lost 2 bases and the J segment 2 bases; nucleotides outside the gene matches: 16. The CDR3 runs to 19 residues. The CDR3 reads CASSLWQGATSLINTEAFF. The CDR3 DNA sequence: TGTGCCAGCAGTTTATGGCAGGGGGCGACCTCACTTATTAACACTGAAGCTTTCTTT.

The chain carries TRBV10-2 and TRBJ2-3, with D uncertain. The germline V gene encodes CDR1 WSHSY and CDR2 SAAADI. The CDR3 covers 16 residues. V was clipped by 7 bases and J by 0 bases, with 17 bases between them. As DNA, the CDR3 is TGCGCCAGCAACCCCTGGAGCCGTGCTAGCACAGATACGCAGTATTTT. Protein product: CASNPWSRASTDTQYF.

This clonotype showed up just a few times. The CDR3 DNA is TGTGCCAGCAGGAGGGGGGGAGAGGAGACCCAGTACTTC. This gives the protein CASRRGGEETQYF. This sequence joins TRBV5-6 and TRBJ2-5; the D gene is possibly TRBD2 (7 bases). The CDR3 runs to 13 residues. Deletions cut 5 bases from V and 5 bases from J, with 13 bases between. Germline loops: CDR1 SGHDT, CDR2 YYEEEE.